The sequence of this T cell receptor beta chain was determined in a study of cytomegalovirus exposure and HLA in healthy donors. General study points: Reports showed the classifier diagnosing cytomegalovirus status with high specificity and sensitivity. A later analysis revealed that TCR association rates differed between HLA loci, peaking at DRB1 and bottoming out at HLA-C.

This clone came up once. Antigen unknown. CDR1 and CDR2 from the germline V gene are SNHLY and FYNNEI. Trimming cost V 6 bases and J 5 bases, with 13 bases left between them. The CDR3 consists of 13 residues. The study ran its PCR with 60 Vbeta and 13 Jbeta primers. Repertoires were generated with immunoSEQ multiplex PCR, while TCRdb's copy carries only in-frame clones and drops some. The sample shows 100,000 to 150,000 clones, 81% of them seen only once. Sequencing was done on a sample of PBMCs. The clonotype was recovered from a man aged 18-30 years in good health and CMV-seronegative. The chain links TRBV2 to TRBJ1-1, with D maybe TRBD1 (6 bases). CDR3 DNA sequence: TGTGCCAGCAGACAGGGTGAGGGAACTGAAGCTTTCTTT. It is translated as CASRQGEGTEAFF.